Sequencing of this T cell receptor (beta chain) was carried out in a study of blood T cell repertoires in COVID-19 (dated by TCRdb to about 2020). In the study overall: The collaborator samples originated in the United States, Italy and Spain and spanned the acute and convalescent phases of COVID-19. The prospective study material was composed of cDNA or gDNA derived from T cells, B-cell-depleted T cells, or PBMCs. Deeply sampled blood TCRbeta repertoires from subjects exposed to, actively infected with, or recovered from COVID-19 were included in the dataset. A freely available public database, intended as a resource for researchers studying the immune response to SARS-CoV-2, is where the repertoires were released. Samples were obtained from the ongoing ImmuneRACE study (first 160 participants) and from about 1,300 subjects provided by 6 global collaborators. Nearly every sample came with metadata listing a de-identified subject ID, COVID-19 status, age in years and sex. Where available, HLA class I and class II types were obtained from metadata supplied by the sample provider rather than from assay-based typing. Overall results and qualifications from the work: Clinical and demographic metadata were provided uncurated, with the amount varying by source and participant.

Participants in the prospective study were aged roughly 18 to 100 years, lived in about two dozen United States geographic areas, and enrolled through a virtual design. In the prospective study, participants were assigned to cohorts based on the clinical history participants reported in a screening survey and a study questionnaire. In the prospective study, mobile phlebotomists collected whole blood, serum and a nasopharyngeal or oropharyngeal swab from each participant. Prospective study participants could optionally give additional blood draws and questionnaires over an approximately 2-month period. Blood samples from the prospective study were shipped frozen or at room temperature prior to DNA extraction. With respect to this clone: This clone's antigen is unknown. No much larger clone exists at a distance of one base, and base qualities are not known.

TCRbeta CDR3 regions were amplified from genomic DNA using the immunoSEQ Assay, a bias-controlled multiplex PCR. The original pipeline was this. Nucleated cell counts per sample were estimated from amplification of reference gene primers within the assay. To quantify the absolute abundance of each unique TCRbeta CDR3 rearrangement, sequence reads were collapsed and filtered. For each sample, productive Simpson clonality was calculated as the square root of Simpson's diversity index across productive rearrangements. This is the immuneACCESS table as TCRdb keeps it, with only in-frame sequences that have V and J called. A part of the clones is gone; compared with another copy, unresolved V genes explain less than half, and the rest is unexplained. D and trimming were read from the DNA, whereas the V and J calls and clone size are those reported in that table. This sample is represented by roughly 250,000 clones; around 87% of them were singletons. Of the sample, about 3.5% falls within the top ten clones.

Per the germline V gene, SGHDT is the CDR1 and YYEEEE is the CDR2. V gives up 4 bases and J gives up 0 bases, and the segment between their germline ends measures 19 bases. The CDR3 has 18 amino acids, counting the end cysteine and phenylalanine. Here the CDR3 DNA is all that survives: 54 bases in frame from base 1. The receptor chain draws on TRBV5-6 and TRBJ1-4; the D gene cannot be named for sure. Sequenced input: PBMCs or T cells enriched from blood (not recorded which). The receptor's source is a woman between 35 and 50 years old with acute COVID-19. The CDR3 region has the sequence CASSPLSGLETTNEKLFF. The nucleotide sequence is TGTGCCAGCAGCCCCCTTTCCGGGTTGGAGACAACTAATGAAAAACTGTTTTTT.